This T cell receptor beta chain stems from a study of identical twins. MiXCR, run by TCRdb on the 5' RACE reads, gives a single entry per CDR3 protein. The data show approximately 1.8 million distinct CDR3 sequences, with around a third seen just once and approximately 0.25% held by the top ten. The V gene's germline CDR1 is MNHNY and CDR2 SVGAGI (reference sequence). V was cut by 0 bases and J by 7 bases, with 7 bases left in between. The CDR3 is made up of 13 amino acids. The specimen was cord blood. This receptor was obtained from a newborn girl in good health. This chain joins TRBV6-6 and TRBJ2-1; no definite D call. The CDR3 loop is CASSYSLLNEQFF. DNA of the CDR3: TGTGCCAGCAGTTACTCCCTACTAAATGAGCAGTTCTTC.